This TCR beta chain came from a study of blood T cell repertoires in COVID-19. Regarding this clone: One junction end does not reproduce the germline sequence, and a read error may be involved.

Assay used: immunoSEQ multiplex PCR; TCRdb lists only in-frame clones, some missing. Of over 300,000 clones listed, around 87% are singletons. Germline V gives CDR1 SGHRS, CDR2 YFSETQ. The CDR3 spans 17 residues. Specimen: PBMCs or T cells enriched from blood (not recorded which). This sequence joins TRBV5-1 and TRBJ2-7; 8 bases are shared with TRBD2. This TCR was sampled from a woman in her twenties or thirties with acute COVID-19. The CDR3 sequence is CARSLAGTRGGHYEQYF. The CDR3 coding sequence is TGCGCCCGCAGCTTGGCGGGGACTCGCGGGGGGCACTACGAGCAGTACTTC.